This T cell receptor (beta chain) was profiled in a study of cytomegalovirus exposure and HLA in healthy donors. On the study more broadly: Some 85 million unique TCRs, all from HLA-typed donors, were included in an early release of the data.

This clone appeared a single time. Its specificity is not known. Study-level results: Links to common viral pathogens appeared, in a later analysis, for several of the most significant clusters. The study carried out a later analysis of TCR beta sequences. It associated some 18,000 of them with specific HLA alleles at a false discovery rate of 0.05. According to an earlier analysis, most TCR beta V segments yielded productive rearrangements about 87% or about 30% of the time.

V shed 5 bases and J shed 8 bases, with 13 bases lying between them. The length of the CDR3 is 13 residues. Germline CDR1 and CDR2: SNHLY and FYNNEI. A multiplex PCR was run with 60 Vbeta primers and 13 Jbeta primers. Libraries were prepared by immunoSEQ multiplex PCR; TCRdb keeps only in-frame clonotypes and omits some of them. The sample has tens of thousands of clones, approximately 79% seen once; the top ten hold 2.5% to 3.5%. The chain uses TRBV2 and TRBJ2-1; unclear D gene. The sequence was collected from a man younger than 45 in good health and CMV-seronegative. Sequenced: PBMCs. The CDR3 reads CASSNTLIHEQFF. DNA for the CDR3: TGTGCCAGCAGTAACACCCTGATCCATGAGCAGTTCTTC.